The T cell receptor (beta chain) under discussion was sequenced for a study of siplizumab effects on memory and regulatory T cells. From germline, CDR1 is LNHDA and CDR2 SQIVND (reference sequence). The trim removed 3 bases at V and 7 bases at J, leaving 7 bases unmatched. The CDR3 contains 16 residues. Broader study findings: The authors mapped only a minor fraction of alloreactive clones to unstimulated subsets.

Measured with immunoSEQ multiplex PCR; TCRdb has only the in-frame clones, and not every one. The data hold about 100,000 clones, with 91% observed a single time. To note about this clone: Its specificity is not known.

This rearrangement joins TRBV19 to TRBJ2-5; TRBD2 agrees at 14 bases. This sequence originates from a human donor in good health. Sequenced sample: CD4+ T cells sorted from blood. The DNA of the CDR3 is TGTGCCAGTAGTATGTCCGGGACTAGCGGGGGAGGGACCCAGTACTTC. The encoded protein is CASSMSGTSGGGTQYF. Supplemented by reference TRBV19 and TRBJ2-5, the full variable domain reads DGGITQSPKYLFRKEGQNVTLSCEQNLNHDAMYWYRQDPGQGLRLIYYSQIVNDFQKGDIAEGYSVSREKKESFPLTVTSAQKNPTAFYLCASSMSGTSGGGTQYFGPGTRLLVL.